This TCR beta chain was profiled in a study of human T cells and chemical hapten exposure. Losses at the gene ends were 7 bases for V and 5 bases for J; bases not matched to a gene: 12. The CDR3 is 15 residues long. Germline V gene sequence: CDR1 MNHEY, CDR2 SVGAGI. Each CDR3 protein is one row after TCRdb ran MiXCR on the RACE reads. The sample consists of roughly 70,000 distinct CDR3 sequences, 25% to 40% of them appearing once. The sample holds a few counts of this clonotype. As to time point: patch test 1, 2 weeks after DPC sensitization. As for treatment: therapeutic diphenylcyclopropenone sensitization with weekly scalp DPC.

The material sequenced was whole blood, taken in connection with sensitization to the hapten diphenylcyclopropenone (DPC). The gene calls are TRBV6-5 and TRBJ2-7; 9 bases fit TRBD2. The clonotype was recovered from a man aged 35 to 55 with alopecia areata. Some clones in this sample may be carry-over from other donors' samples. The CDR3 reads CASMVVAGASNEQYF. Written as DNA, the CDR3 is TGTGCCAGCATGGTTGTAGCGGGAGCGTCCAACGAGCAGTACTTC.